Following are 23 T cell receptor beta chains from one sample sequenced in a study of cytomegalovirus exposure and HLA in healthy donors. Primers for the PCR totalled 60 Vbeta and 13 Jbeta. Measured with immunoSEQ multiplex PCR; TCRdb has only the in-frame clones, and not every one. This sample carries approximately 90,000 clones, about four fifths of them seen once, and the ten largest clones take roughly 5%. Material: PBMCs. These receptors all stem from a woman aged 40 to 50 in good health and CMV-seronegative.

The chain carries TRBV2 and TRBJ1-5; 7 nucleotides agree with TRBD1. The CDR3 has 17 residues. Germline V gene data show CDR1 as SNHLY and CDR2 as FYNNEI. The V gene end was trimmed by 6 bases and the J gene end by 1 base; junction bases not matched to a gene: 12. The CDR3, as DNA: TGTGCCAGCAGGACCCCGGGACAGTTCTTAAGCAATCAGCCCCAGCATTTT. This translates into CASRTPGQFLSNQPQHF.

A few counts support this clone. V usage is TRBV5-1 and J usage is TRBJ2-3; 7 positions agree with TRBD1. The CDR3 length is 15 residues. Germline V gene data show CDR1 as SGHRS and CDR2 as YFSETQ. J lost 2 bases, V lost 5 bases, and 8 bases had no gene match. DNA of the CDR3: TGCGCCAGCAGGCCCGGGACAGCGATCACAGATACGCAGTATTTT. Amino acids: CASRPGTAITDTQYF.

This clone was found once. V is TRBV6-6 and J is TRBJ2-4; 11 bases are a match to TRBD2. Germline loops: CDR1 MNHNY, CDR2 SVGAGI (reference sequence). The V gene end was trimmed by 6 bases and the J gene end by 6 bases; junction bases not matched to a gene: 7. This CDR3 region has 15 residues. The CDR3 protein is CASSFSGGEGNIQYF. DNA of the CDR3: TGTGCCAGCAGCTTTAGCGGGGGGGAGGGAAACATTCAGTACTTC.

The CDR3: CASSVTATNEKLFF. In DNA form, the CDR3 reads TGTGCCAGCAGCGTGACTGCAACTAATGAAAAACTGTTTTTT. The chain is built from TRBV9 and TRBJ1-4; D not certain. Germline loops: CDR1 SGDLS, CDR2 YYNGEE. This CDR3 is built from 14 residues. V shed 2 bases and J shed 0 bases, with 5 bases lying between them.

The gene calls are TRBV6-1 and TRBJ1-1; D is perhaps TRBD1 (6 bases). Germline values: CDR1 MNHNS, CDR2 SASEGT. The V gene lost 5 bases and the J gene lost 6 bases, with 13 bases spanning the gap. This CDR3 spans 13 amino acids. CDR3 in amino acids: CASSQIQGPEAFF. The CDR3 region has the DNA TGTGCCAGCAGTCAAATACAGGGACCTGAAGCTTTCTTT.

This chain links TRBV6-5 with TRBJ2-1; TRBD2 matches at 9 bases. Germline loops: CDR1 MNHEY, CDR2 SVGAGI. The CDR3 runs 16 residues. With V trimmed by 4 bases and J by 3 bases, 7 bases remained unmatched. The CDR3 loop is CASSSPGTSIYNEQFF. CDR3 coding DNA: TGTGCCAGCAGTTCCCCAGGGACTAGCATCTACAATGAGCAGTTCTTC.

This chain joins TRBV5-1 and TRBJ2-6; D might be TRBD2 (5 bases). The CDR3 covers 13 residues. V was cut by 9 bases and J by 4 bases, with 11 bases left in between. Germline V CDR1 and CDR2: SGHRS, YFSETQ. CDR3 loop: CATGVTGANVLTF. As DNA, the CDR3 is TGCGCCACCGGGGTTACGGGGGCCAACGTCCTGACTTTC.

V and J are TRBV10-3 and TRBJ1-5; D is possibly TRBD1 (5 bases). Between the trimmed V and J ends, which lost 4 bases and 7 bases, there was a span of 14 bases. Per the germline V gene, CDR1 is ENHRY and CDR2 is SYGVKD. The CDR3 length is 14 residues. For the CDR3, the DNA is TGTGCCATCAGTGGGGACTTCGGAGGGCAGCCCCAGCATTTT. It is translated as CAISGDFGGQPQHF.

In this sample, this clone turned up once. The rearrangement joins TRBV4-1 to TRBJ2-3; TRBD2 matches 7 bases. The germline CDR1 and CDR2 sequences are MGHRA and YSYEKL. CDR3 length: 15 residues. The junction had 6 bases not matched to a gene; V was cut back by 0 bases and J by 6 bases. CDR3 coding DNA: TGCGCCAGCAGCCAAGATGGGACTAATCATGATACGCAGTATTTT. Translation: CASSQDGTNHDTQYF.

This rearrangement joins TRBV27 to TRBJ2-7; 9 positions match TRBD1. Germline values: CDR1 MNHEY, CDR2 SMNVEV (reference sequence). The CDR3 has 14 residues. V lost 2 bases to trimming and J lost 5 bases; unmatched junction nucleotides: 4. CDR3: CASSLRQGGHEQYF. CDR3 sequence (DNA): TGTGCCAGCAGTTTACGACAGGGGGGCCACGAGCAGTACTTC.

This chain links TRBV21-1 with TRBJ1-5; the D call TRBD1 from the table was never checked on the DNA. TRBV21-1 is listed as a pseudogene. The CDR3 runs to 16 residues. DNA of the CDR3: TGTGCCAGCAGCAAAGCCCCGGACAGAGACAATCAGCCCCAGCATTTT. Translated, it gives CASSKAPDRDNQPQHF.

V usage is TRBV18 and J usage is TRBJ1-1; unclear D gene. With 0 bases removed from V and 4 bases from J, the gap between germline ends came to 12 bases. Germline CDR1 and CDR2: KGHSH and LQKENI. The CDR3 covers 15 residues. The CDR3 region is CASSPPRVSGTEAFF. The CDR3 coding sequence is TGTGCCAGCTCACCACCGAGGGTCTCGGGCACTGAAGCTTTCTTT. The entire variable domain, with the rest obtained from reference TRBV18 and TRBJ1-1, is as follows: NAGVMQNPRHLVRRRGQEARLRCSPMKGHSHVYWYRQLPEEGLKFMVYLQKENIIDESGMPKERFSAEFPKEGPSILRIQQVVRGDSAAYFCASSPPRVSGTEAFFGQGTRLTVV.

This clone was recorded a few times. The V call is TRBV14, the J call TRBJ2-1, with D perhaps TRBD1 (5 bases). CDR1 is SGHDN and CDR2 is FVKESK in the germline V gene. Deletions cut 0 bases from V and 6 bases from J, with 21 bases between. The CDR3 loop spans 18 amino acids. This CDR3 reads CASSQEGWGGGIGNEQFF. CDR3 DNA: TGTGCCAGCAGCCAAGAGGGGTGGGGCGGCGGTATTGGCAATGAGCAGTTCTTC.

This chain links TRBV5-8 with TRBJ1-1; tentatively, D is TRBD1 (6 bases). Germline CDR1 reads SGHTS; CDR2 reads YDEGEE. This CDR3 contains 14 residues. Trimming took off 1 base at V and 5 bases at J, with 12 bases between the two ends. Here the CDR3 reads CASSLQTGGTEAFF. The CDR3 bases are TGTGCCAGCAGCTTGCAGACAGGAGGAACTGAAGCTTTCTTT. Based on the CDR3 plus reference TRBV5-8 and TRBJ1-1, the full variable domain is EAGVTQSPTHLIKTRGQQATLRCSPISGHTSVYWYQQALGLGLQFLLWYDEGEERNRGNFPPRFSGRQFPNYSSELNVNALELEDSALYLCASSLQTGGTEAFFGQGTRLTVV.

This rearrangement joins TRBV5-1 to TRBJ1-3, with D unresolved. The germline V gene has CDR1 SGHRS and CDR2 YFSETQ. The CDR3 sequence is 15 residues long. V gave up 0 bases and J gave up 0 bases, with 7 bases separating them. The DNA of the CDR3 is TGCGCCAGCAGCTTGGATGGCGGCTCTGGAAACACCATATATTTT. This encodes CASSLDGGSGNTIYF.

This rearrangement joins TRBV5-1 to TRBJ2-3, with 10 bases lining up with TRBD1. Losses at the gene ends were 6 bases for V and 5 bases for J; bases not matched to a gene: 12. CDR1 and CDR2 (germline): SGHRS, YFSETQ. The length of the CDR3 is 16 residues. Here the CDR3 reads CASTSRDRGSGDTQYF. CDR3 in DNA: TGCGCCAGCACGTCCCGGGACAGGGGCAGTGGAGATACGCAGTATTTT.

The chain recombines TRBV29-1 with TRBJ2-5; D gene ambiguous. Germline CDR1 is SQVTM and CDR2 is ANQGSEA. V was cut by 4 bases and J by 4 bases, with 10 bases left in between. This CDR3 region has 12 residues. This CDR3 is CSVVGLRETQYF. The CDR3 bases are TGCAGCGTTGTCGGGTTACGAGAGACCCAGTACTTC.

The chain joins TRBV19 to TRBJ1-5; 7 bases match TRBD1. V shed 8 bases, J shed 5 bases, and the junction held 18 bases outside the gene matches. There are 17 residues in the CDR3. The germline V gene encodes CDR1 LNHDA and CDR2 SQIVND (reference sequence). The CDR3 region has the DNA TGTGCCAGTCGCTCGCCCTCCAGGACAGGAGGATATCAGCCCCAGCATTTT. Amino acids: CASRSPSRTGGYQPQHF.

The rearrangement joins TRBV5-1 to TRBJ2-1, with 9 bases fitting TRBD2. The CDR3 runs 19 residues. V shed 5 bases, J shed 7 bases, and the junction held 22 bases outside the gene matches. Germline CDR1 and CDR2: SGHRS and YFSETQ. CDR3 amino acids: CASRKVRAGGLNLWNEQFF. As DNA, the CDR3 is TGCGCCAGCAGAAAGGTTAGGGCGGGGGGGCTTAACTTGTGGAATGAGCAGTTCTTC.

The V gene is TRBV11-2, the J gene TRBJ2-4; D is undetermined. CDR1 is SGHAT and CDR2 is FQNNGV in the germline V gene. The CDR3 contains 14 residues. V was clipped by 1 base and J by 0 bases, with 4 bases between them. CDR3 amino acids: CASSLVLAKNIQYF. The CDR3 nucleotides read TGTGCCAGCAGCTTAGTATTAGCCAAAAACATTCAGTACTTC.

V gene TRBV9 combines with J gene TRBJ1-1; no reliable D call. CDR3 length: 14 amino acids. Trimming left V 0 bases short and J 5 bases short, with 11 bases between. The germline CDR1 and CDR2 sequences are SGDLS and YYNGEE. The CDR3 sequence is CASSVAPRETEAFF. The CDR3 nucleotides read TGTGCCAGCAGCGTAGCTCCTCGGGAGACTGAAGCTTTCTTT. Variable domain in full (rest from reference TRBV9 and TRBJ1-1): DSGVTQTPKHLITATGQRVTLRCSPRSGDLSVYWYQQSLDQGLQFLIQYYNGEERAKGNILERFSAQQFPDLHSELNLSSLELGDSALYFCASSVAPRETEAFFGQGTRLTVV.

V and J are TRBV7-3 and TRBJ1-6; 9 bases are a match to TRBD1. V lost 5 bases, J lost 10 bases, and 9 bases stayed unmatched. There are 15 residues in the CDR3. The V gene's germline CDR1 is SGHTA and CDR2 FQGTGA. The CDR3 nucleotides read TGTGCCAGCAGCCAAACAGGGGGCCAAGGATCACCCCTCCACTTT. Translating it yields CASSQTGGQGSPLHF.

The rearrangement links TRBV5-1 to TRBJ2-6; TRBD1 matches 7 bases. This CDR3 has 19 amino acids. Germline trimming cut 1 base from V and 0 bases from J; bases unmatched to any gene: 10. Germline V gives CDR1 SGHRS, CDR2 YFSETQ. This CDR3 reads CASSLMGQSFSSGANVLTF. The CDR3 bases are TGCGCCAGCAGCTTGATGGGACAGTCATTCAGCTCTGGGGCCAACGTCCTGACTTTC. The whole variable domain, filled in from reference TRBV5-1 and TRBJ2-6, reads KAGVTQTPRYLIKTRGQQVTLSCSPISGHRSVSWYQQTPGQGLQFLFEYFSETQRNKGNFPGRFSGRQFSNSRSEMNVSTLELGDSALYLCASSLMGQSFSSGANVLTFGAGSRLTVL.